This T cell receptor (beta chain) derives from a study of Graves' ophthalmopathy and Graves' hyperthyroidism. CDR3 length: 16 residues. Looked up from germline, CDR1 is LNHDA and CDR2 is SQIVND (reference sequence). V lost 6 bases and J lost 3, with 15 bases in between. This clonotype was recorded many times. Amplification of TCR beta CDR3 regions used RNA transcripts. The library came from an HTBI-primed first-round RT-PCR and a second-round multiplex PCR. One entry per CDR3 protein results from TCRdb running MiXCR on the multiplex PCR reads. The repertoire includes a few hundred thousand distinct CDR3 sequences, approximately 20% of them detected once, and approximately 1.4% sits in the top ten.

The gene calls are TRBV19 and TRBJ2-6; possibly TRBD1 for D (6 bases). Sample: peripheral blood. The sequence was obtained from a woman aged 18-35 years with Graves' ophthalmopathy. The CDR3 DNA reads TGTGCCAGTAGGAAGCAGGGGAGTCGTGGGGCCAACGTCCTGACTTTC. It codes for CASRKQGSRGANVLTF.